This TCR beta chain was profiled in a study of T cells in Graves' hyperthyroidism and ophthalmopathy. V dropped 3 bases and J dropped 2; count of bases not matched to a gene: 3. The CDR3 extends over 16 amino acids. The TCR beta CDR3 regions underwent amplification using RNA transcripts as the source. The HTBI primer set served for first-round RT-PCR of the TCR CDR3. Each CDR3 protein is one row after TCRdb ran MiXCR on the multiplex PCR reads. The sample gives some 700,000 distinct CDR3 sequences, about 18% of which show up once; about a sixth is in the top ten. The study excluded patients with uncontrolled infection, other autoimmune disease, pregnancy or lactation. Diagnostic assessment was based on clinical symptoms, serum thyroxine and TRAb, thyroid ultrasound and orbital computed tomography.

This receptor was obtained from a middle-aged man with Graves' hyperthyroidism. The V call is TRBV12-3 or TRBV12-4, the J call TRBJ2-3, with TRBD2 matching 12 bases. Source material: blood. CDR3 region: CASSLGLAGLTDTQYF. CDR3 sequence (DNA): TGTGCCAGCAGTTTGGGACTAGCGGGCCTCACAGATACGCAGTATTTT.